The source of this T cell receptor beta chain is a study of vaccination and CD4 T cells after COVID-19. The Oncomine TCR Beta short-read assay sequenced DNA from cultured CD4+ T cells. From the PCR reads, TCRdb called clonotypes with MiXCR, one entry per CDR3 protein. The table lists over 12,000 distinct CDR3 sequences, 48% of them singletons. The CDR3 is 15 amino acids. Germline V CDR1 and CDR2: SGHRS, YFSETQ. The V and J ends lost 1 base and 7 bases respectively, with 15 bases between them. This sample's treatment: roughly ten-day PBMC culture with coronavirus spike peptide pools or control peptides (ViraFEST assay). This clonotype has only one observation. Its specificity is unknown.

This clonotype originated in a human donor who had recovered from COVID-19. The chain is built from TRBV5-1 and TRBJ2-1; the D gene could be TRBD1 or TRBD2 (6 bases each). Sequencing was carried out using CD4+ T cells from blood, cultured in vitro. In DNA, the CDR3 is TGCGCCAGCAGCTTGTCGGGGGCCCCATCGAATGAGCAGTTCTTC. This sequence encodes CASSLSGAPSNEQFF.